The 24 T cell receptor beta chains below were found in one sample sequenced in a study of blood T cell repertoires in COVID-19. TCRdb keeps only in-frame clones here, not all; method: immunoSEQ multiplex PCR. The sample carries 300,000 to 400,000 clones, 70% to 90% recorded once. Material: peripheral blood. All receptors come from a human donor in a cohort sampled during active COVID-19.

This chain links TRBV27 with TRBJ2-1, with 9 bases identical to TRBD2. The CDR3 has 17 residues. Germline assignment: CDR1 MNHEY and CDR2 SMNVEV (reference sequence). The V and J ends lost 5 bases and 0 bases, in that order; junction bases with no gene match: 8. The CDR3 spells CASSAGTSWGSYNEQFF. The DNA for the CDR3 is TGTGCCAGCAGTGCCGGGACTAGCTGGGGCTCCTACAATGAGCAGTTCTTC.

This chain uses TRBV2 with TRBJ1-3; tentative D call: TRBD1 (5 bases). Germline CDR1 SNHLY, CDR2 FYNNEI. This CDR3 has 15 residues. V was trimmed by 7 bases and J by 0 bases, leaving 13 bases between them. CDR3 sequence reads: CASKIQVNSGNTIYF. CDR3 bases: TGTGCCAGCAAGATACAGGTCAACTCTGGAAACACCATATATTTT.

CDR3 loop: CASRLGVGYNEQFF. In nucleotides, the CDR3 is TGTGCCAGCAGATTAGGGGTAGGCTACAATGAGCAGTTCTTC. The chain uses TRBV3-1 (or the pseudogene TRBV3-2) and TRBJ2-1; perhaps TRBD1 as D (5 bases). V lost 6 bases to trimming and J lost 3 bases, with 12 bases between them. Per the germline V gene, CDR1 is LGHDT and CDR2 is YNNKEL (reference sequence). CDR3 length: 14 amino acids.

The chain recombines TRBV9 with TRBJ1-1, with 7 bases aligning to TRBD1. Per the germline V gene, CDR1 is SGDLS and CDR2 is YYNGEE. J lost 6 bases, V lost 4 bases, and 9 bases had no gene match. This CDR3 spans 14 amino acids. CDR3 amino acids: CASSITGAAAEAFF. The CDR3, as DNA: TGTGCCAGCAGCATCACAGGGGCGGCGGCTGAAGCTTTCTTT.

This clone showed up just a few times. This CDR3 is also generated by other DNA sequences in the sample. This CDR3 is CASSGSSTGELFF. The DNA of the CDR3 is TGTGCCAGCTCAGGAAGCAGTACCGGGGAGCTGTTTTTT. The chain carries TRBV6-4 and TRBJ2-2; D is undetermined. The germline gives CDR1 MRHNA, CDR2 SNTAGT. Trimming took off 8 bases at V and 5 bases at J, with 12 bases between the two ends. The CDR3 runs to 13 residues.

The chain is built from TRBV5-5 and TRBJ1-5; 9 bases align to TRBD1. The CDR3 is 14 amino acids. J gave up 5 bases and V 2 bases, and 2 bases lay outside the gene matches. CDR1 and CDR2 (germline): SGHKS, YYEKEE (reference sequence). CDR3 amino acids: CASSFWTGDQPQHF. The DNA for the CDR3 is TGTGCCAGCAGCTTCTGGACAGGGGATCAGCCCCAGCATTTT.

This sequence joins TRBV19 and TRBJ2-3, with a possible D match to TRBD1 (6 bases). Germline V gives CDR1 LNHDA, CDR2 SQIVND (reference sequence). Between the trimmed V and J ends, which lost 3 bases and 4 bases, there was a span of 20 bases. This CDR3 spans 17 amino acids. CDR3 nucleotides: TGTGCCAGTAGTATTGACCTGACAGGAAAAGTCGCAGATACGCAGTATTTT. Encoded protein: CASSIDLTGKVADTQYF.

The chain carries TRBV7-2 and TRBJ2-1; TRBD2 aligns across 14 bases. CDR3 length equals 16 residues. The trim removed 5 bases at V and 6 bases at J, leaving 6 bases unmatched. Germline assignment: CDR1 SGHTA and CDR2 FQGNSA. The CDR3 region has the DNA TGTGCCAGCAGCCTGGGACTAGCGGGAGTCGGCAATGAGCAGTTCTTC. Translating gives CASSLGLAGVGNEQFF.

This clone occurred once. The chain has TRBV5-1 and TRBJ2-5; 13 bases fit TRBD2. The CDR3 is 14 residues long. Trimming took 5 bases from V and 3 from J; bases not matched to a gene: 1. The germline CDR1 and CDR2 sequences are SGHRS and YFSETQ. The chain's CDR3 is CASRGTSGEETQYF. CDR3 coding DNA: TGCGCCAGCAGAGGGACTAGCGGGGAAGAGACCCAGTACTTC.

The CDR3 DNA follows: TGCGCCAGCAGCTTGTCTTCTAGTAATGGCTACGAGCAGTACTTC. Amino acid sequence: CASSLSSSNGYEQYF. The V call is TRBV5-1, the J call TRBJ2-7; the D is unclear. The CDR3 covers 15 residues. V gave up 1 base and J gave up 3 bases, with 14 bases separating them. Germline V gene lookup returns CDR1 SGHRS and CDR2 YFSETQ. Complete variable domain (other parts from reference TRBV5-1 and TRBJ2-7): KAGVTQTPRYLIKTRGQQVTLSCSPISGHRSVSWYQQTPGQGLQFLFEYFSETQRNKGNFPGRFSGRQFSNSRSEMNVSTLELGDSALYLCASSLSSSNGYEQYFGPGTRLTVT.

The CDR3 DNA sequence: TGTGCCAGCAGTTTCCGCGGGGGGCAGCCCCAGCATTTT. This encodes CASSFRGGQPQHF. This chain connects TRBV12-3 or TRBV12-4 to TRBJ1-5; TRBD1 is a possible D gene (5 bases). The CDR3 spans 13 residues. V was shortened by 3 bases and J by 7 bases, with 10 bases between the two germline ends.

V gene TRBV7-9 combines with J gene TRBJ2-2, with D uncertain. CDR1 is SEHNR and CDR2 is FQNEAQ in the germline V gene (reference sequence). This CDR3 comprises 13 residues. Trimming took off 1 base at V and 7 bases at J, with 7 bases between the two ends. Here the CDR3 reads CASSLGWSGELFF. The CDR3 DNA is TGTGCCAGCAGCTTAGGATGGAGCGGGGAGCTGTTTTTT. The variable domain in full, with the rest retrieved from reference TRBV7-9 and TRBJ2-2, is DTGVSQNPRHKITKRGQNVTFRCDPISEHNRLYWYRQTLGQGPEFLTYFQNEAQLEKSRLLSDRFSAERPKGSFSTLEIQRTEQGDSAMYLCASSLGWSGELFFGEGSRLTVL.

The chain carries TRBV29-1 and TRBJ1-2; D is uncertain. CDR3 size: 11 residues. Per germline, CDR1 SQVTM and CDR2 ANQGSEA. The V end was cut by 1 base, the J end by 4 bases, with 4 bases between. CDR3 DNA: TGCAGCGTTGAAGTGGCCTATGGCTACACCTTC. It specifies CSVEVAYGYTF.

The chain joins TRBV3-1 (or the pseudogene TRBV3-2) to TRBJ1-4, with D unresolved. The length of the CDR3 is 14 residues. V dropped 1 base and J dropped 4 bases, with 7 bases sitting between them. The germline V gene has CDR1 LGHDT and CDR2 YNNKEL (reference sequence). This CDR3 is CASSQVGLNEKLFF. The DNA of the CDR3 is TGTGCCAGCAGCCAAGTCGGTCTTAATGAAAAACTGTTTTTT.

In this sample, this clone turned up once. The gene calls are TRBV20-1 and TRBJ2-7, with D possibly TRBD2 on 5 matching bases. This CDR3 is built from 14 residues. The germline CDR1 and CDR2 sequences are DFQATT and SNEGSKA (reference sequence). V was clipped by 3 bases and J by 0 bases, with 12 bases between them. The CDR3 reads CSASIEAGSYEQYF. The CDR3 DNA is TGCAGTGCTAGTATTGAGGCGGGCTCCTACGAGCAGTACTTC.

The J gene is TRBJ2-5, the V gene TRBV6-5; D may be TRBD2 (5 bases). Germline V gene data show CDR1 as MNHEY and CDR2 as SVGAGI. Trimming pared 6 bases from V and 4 bases from J, leaving 18 bases between. CDR3 size: 15 residues. CDR3 loop: CASSRPPGLAETQYF. The CDR3 DNA sequence: TGTGCCAGCAGCCGACCCCCTGGGCTAGCAGAGACCCAGTACTTC.

The rearrangement uses TRBV6-5 and TRBJ1-2; 7 nucleotides match TRBD1. V lost 8 bases and J lost 5; bases outside the gene matches: 5. Germline V CDR1 and CDR2: MNHEY, SVGAGI. The CDR3 covers 12 residues. In DNA, the CDR3 is TGTGCCAGCGTCGGGACAGCGTATGGCTACACCTTC. Translation: CASVGTAYGYTF.

The chain links TRBV2 to TRBJ2-5; 10 bases line up with TRBD2. The CDR3 has 15 residues. Germline loops: CDR1 SNHLY, CDR2 FYNNEI. J was trimmed by 1 base and V by 5 bases; bases with no gene match: 4. DNA for the CDR3: TGTGCCAGCAGTCCCGGGACTAGCGCCCAAGAGACCCAGTACTTC. Protein product: CASSPGTSAQETQYF.

The chain carries TRBV2 and TRBJ2-5, with D unclear. The CDR3 totals 11 residues. Trimming cost V 6 bases and J 3 bases, with 5 bases left between them. Germline V gives CDR1 SNHLY, CDR2 FYNNEI. The CDR3 nucleotides read TGTGCCAGCAGGCAGAAAGAGACCCAGTACTTC. As protein: CASRQKETQYF.

The CDR3 protein is CASSENLRSEAFF. The CDR3, as DNA: TGTGCCAGCAGTGAAAACCTAAGATCTGAAGCTTTCTTT. The V gene is TRBV6-1, the J gene TRBJ1-1; D is uncertain. Germline CDR1 is MNHNS and CDR2 is SASEGT. V was shortened by 2 bases and J by 6 bases, with 10 bases between the two germline ends. The CDR3 spans 13 residues.

The rearrangement joins TRBV29-1 to TRBJ2-3, with 12 bases that match TRBD2. Germline trimming cut 7 bases from V and 0 bases from J; bases unmatched to any gene: 8. CDR1 SQVTM and CDR2 ANQGSEA come from the germline V gene. The CDR3 totals 16 residues. This chain's CDR3 is CSAPVTSGRSTDTQYF. CDR3 DNA sequence: TGCAGCGCCCCTGTCACTAGCGGGAGGAGCACAGATACGCAGTATTTT.

The chain links TRBV9 to TRBJ1-2; 7 bases map to TRBD1. The length of the CDR3 is 13 residues. Germline V lookup: CDR1 SGDLS, CDR2 YYNGEE. The V segment lost 3 bases and the J segment 2 bases; nucleotides outside the gene matches: 1. CDR3 in amino acids: CASSAGGNYGYTF. CDR3 DNA sequence: TGTGCCAGCAGCGCAGGGGGGAACTATGGCTACACCTTC. Using reference TRBV9 and TRBJ1-2 for the parts outside the CDR3, the full variable domain is DSGVTQTPKHLITATGQRVTLRCSPRSGDLSVYWYQQSLDQGLQFLIQYYNGEERAKGNILERFSAQQFPDLHSELNLSSLELGDSALYFCASSAGGNYGYTFGSGTRLTVV.

CDR3 sequence reads: CASSSLQGGGEKLFF. In DNA, the CDR3 is TGCGCCAGCAGCTCTCTACAGGGCGGAGGAGAAAAACTGTTTTTT. V and J are TRBV5-1 and TRBJ1-4; a weak D match, TRBD1 (6 bases). CDR1 and CDR2 from the germline V gene are SGHRS and YFSETQ. The CDR3 is made up of 15 amino acids. The V gene lost 3 bases and the J gene lost 8 bases, with 17 bases spanning the gap.

The chain employs TRBV3-1 (or the pseudogene TRBV3-2) and TRBJ2-7; 12 nucleotides line up with TRBD2. V lost 1 base to trimming and J lost 5 bases; unmatched junction nucleotides: 12. This CDR3 is 18 amino acids long. Germline V gene sequence: CDR1 LGHDT, CDR2 YNNKEL (reference sequence). DNA for the CDR3: TGTGCCAGCAGCCAAGCTAGTCGGGGACTAGCGGGCTCTGACGAGCAGTACTTC. Protein sequence: CASSQASRGLAGSDEQYF.